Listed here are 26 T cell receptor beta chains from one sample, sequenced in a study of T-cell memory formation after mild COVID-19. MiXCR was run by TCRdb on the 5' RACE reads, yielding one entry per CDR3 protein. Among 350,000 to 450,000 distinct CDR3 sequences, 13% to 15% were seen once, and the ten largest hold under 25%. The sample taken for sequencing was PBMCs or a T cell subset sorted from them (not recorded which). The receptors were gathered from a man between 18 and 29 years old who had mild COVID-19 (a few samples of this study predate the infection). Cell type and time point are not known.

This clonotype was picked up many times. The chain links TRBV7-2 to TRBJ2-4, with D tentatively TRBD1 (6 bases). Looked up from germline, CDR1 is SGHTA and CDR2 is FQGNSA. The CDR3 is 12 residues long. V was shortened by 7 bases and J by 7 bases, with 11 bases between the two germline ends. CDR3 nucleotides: TGTGCCAGCACCTCCACAGGGAACATTCAGTACTTC. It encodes CASTSTGNIQYF. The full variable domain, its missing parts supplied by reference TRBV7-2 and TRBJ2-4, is GAGVSQSPSNKVTEKGKDVELRCDPISGHTALYWYRQSLGQGLEFLIYFQGNSAPDKSGLPSDRFSAERTGGSVSTLTIQRTQQEDSAVYLCASTSTGNIQYFGAGTRLSVL.

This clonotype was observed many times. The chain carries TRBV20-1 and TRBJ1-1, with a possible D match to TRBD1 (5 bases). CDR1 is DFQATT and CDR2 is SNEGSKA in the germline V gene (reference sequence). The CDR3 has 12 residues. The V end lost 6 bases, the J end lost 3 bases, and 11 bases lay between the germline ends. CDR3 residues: CSARDGDTEAFF. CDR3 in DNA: TGCAGTGCAAGGGACGGCGACACTGAAGCTTTCTTT.

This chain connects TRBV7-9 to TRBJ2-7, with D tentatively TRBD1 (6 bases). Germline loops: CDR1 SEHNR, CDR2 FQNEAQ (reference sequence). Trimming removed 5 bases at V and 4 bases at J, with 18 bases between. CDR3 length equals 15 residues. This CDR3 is CASSTTDRSPYEQYF. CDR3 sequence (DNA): TGTGCCAGCAGCACCACTGACAGGTCCCCTTACGAGCAGTACTTC. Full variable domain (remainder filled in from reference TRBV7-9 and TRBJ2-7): DTGVSQNPRHKITKRGQNVTFRCDPISEHNRLYWYRQTLGQGPEFLTYFQNEAQLEKSRLLSDRFSAERPKGSFSTLEIQRTEQGDSAMYLCASSTTDRSPYEQYFGPGTRLTVT.

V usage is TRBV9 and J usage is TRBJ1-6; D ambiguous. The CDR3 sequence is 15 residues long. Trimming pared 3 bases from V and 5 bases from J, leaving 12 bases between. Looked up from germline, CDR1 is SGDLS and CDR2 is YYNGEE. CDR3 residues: CASSAETSNNSPLHF. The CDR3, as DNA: TGTGCCAGCAGCGCCGAAACTTCTAATAATTCACCCCTCCACTTT.

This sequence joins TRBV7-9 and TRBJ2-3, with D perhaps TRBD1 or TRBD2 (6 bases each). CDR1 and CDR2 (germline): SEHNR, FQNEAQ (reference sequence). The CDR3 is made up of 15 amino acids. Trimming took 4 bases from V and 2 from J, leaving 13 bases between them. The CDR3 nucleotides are TGTGCCAGCAGCTCACAGGGACTGTACACAGATACGCAGTATTTT. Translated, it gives CASSSQGLYTDTQYF.

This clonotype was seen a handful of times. In DNA, the CDR3 is TGTGCCAGCAGCTCATGGGGGCGGTATGGCTACACCTTC. Translating gives CASSSWGRYGYTF. The V gene is TRBV7-2, the J gene TRBJ1-2; perhaps TRBD1 as D (6 bases). The CDR3 is 13 amino acids. Germline CDR1 is SGHTA and CDR2 is FQGNSA. Trimming shortened V by 4 bases and J by 5 bases, and 11 bases separated the two germline ends.

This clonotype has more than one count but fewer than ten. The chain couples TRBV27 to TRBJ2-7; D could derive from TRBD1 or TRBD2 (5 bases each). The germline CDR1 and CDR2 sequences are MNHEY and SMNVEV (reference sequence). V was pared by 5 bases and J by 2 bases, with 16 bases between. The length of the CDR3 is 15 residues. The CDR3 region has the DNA TGTGCCAGCAGTACGAGGTGGGGGAGTGCCTACGAGCAGTACTTC. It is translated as CASSTRWGSAYEQYF.

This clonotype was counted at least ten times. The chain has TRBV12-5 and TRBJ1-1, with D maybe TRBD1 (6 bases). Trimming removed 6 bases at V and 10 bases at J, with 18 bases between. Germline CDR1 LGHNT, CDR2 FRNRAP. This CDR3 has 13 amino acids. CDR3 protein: CASGDSGEFGAFF. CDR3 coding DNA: TGTGCTAGTGGCGACTCAGGGGAATTCGGAGCTTTCTTT.

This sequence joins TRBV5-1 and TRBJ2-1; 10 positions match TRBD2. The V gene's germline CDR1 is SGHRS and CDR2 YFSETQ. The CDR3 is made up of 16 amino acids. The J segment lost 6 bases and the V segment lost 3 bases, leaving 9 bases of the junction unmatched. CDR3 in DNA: TGCGCCAGCAGCTCAACTGCGGTAGCGGGGGGCAATGAGCAGTTCTTC. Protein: CASSSTAVAGGNEQFF.

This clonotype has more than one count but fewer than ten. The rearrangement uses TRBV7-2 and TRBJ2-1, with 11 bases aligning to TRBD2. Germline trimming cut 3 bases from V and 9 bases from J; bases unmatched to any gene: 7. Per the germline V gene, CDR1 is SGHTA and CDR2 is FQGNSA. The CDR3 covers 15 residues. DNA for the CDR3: TGTGCCAGCAGCTTGCCCCTAGCGGGGGGTATTGAGCAGTTCTTC. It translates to CASSLPLAGGIEQFF.

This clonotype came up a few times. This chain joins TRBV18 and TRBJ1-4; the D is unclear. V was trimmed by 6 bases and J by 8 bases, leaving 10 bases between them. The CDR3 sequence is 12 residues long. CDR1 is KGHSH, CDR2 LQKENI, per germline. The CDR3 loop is CASSRASEKLFF. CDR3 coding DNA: TGTGCCAGCTCCCGTGCAAGCGAAAAACTGTTTTTT. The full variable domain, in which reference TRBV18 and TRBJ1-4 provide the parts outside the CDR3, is NAGVMQNPRHLVRRRGQEARLRCSPMKGHSHVYWYRQLPEEGLKFMVYLQKENIIDESGMPKERFSAEFPKEGPSILRIQQVVRGDSAAYFCASSRASEKLFFGSGTQLSVL.

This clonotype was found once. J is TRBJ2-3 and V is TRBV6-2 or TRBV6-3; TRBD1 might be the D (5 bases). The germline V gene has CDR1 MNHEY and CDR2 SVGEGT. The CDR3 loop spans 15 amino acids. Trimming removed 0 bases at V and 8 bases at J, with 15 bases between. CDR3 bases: TGTGCCAGCAGTTACTCGAAATCGGACATCGGTACGCAGTATTTT. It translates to CASSYSKSDIGTQYF.

The CDR3 nucleotides are TGTGCCAGCAGCGACGCTCAATGGGAGTACGAGCAGTACTTC. Protein product: CASSDAQWEYEQYF. The chain couples TRBV7-9 to TRBJ2-7, with D possibly TRBD2 on 5 matching bases. This CDR3 is 14 amino acids long. V was shortened by 5 bases and J by 4 bases, with 15 bases between the two germline ends. In germline, CDR1 is SEHNR, CDR2 FQNEAQ (reference sequence).

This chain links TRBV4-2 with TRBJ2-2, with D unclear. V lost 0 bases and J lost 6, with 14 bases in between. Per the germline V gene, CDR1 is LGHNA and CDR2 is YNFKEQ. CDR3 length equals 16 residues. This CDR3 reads CASSQDPAKKAGELFF. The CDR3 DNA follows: TGTGCCAGCAGCCAAGATCCCGCTAAAAAGGCCGGGGAGCTGTTTTTT.

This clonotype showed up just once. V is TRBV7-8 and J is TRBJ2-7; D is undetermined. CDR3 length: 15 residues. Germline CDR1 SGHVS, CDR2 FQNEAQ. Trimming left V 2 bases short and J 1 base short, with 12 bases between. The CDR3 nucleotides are TGTGCCAGCAGCTTATTCGCGGAGCGATCCTACGAGCAGTACTTC. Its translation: CASSLFAERSYEQYF.

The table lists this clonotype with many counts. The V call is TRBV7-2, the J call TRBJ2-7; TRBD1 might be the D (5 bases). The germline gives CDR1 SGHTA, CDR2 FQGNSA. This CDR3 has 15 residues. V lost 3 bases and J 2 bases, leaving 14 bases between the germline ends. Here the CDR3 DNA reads TGTGCCAGCAGCTTTCTGGCAGGGCTGACCTACGAGCAGTACTTC. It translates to CASSFLAGLTYEQYF.

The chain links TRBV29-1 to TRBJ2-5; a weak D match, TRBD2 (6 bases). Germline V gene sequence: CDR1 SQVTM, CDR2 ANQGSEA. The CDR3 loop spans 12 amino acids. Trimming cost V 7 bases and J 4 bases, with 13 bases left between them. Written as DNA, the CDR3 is TGCAGCGGGGAGACTAGTTCAGAGACCCAGTACTTC. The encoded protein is CSGETSSETQYF. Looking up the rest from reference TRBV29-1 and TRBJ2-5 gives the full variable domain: SAVISQKPSRDICQRGTSLTIQCQVDSQVTMMFWYRQQPGQSLTLIATANQGSEATYESGFVIDKFPISRPNLTFSTLTVSNMSPEDSSIYLCSGETSSETQYFGPGTRLLVL.

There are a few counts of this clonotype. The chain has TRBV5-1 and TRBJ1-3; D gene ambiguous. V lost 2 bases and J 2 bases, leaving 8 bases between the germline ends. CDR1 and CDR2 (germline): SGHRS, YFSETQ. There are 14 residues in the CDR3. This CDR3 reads CASSFAGTGNTIYF. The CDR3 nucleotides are TGCGCCAGCAGCTTTGCGGGTACTGGAAACACCATATATTTT.

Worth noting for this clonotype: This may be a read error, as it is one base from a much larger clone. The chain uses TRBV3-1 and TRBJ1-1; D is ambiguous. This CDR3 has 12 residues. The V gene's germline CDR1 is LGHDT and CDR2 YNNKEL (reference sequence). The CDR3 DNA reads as TGTGTCAGCAGCCTATACGTCGCTGAAGCTTTCTTT. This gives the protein CVSSLYVAEAFF.

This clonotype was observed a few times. The CDR3 sequence is CASRKPGTQETQYF. In nucleotides, the CDR3 is TGTGCCAGCAGGAAACCGGGAACACAAGAGACCCAGTACTTC. V is TRBV12-3 or TRBV12-4 and J is TRBJ2-5; possibly TRBD2 for D (5 bases). With 6 bases removed from V and 2 bases from J, the gap between germline ends came to 13 bases. CDR3 length equals 14 residues.

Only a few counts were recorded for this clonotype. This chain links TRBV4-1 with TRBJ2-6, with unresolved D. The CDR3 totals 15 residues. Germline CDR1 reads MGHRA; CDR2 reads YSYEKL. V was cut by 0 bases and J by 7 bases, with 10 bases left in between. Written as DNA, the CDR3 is TGCGCCAGCAGCCAAGATCGGGTCTTCGCCAACGTCCTGACTTTC. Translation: CASSQDRVFANVLTF.

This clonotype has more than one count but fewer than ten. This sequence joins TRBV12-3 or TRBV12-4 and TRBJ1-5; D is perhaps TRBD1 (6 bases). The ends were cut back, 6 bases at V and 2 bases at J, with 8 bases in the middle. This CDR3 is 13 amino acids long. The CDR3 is CASRRGGNQPQHF. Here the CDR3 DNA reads TGTGCCAGCAGAAGGGGGGGCAATCAGCCCCAGCATTTT.

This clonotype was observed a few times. The CDR3 loop is CSHRTSVETQYF. CDR3 in DNA: TGCAGCCATCGGACTAGTGTGGAGACCCAGTACTTC. The rearrangement joins TRBV29-1 to TRBJ2-5; 7 nucleotides agree with TRBD2. This CDR3 comprises 12 residues. Trimming took 8 bases from V and 5 from J; bases not matched to a gene: 8. Germline V CDR1 and CDR2: SQVTM, ANQGSEA.

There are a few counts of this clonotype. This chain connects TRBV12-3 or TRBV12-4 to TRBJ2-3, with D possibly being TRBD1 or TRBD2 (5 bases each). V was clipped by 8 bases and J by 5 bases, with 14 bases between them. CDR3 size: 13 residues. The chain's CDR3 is CASGPWGIDTQYF. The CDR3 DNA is TGTGCCAGCGGCCCCTGGGGGATAGATACGCAGTATTTT.

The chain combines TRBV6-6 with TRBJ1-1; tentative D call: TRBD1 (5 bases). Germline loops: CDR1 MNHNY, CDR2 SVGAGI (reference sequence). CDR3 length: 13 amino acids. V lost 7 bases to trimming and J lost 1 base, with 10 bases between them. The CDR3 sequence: CASTRQTNTEAFF. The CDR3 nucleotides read TGTGCCAGCACCAGACAGACGAACACTGAAGCTTTCTTT.

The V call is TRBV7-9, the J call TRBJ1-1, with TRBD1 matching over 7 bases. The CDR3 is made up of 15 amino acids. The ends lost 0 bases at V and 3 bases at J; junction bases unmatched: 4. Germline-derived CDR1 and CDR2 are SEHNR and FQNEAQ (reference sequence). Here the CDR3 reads CASSLAFTGDTEAFF. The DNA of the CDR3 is TGTGCCAGCAGCTTAGCTTTTACAGGGGACACTGAAGCTTTCTTT. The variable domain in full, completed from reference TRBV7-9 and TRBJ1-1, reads DTGVSQNPRHKITKRGQNVTFRCDPISEHNRLYWYRQTLGQGPEFLTYFQNEAQLEKSRLLSDRFSAERPKGSFSTLEIQRTEQGDSAMYLCASSLAFTGDTEAFFGQGTRLTVV.